The 22 T cell receptor beta chains given below trace back to one sample, sequenced in a study of blood T cells in healthy people across ages. A second PCR, run for about 7 to 11 cycles, used a sample-barcoded 5' primer plus a J-beta primer mix. MiXCR, applied by TCRdb to the 5' RACE reads, yields one record per CDR3 protein. Of 1.4 million to 1.5 million distinct CDR3 sequences in the sample, 40% to 50% are singletons; the top ten hold under 8%. Material for sequencing was blood. The receptors stem from a young woman in good health.

The V and J genes are TRBV18 and TRBJ1-1; the D gene is possibly TRBD1 (5 bases). Trimming pared 2 bases from V and 0 bases from J, leaving 16 bases between. Germline V CDR1 and CDR2: KGHSH, LQKENI. The CDR3 consists of 17 residues. In DNA, the CDR3 is TGTGCCAGCTCACCAGGGATTCCAGGGAGTATGAACACTGAAGCTTTCTTT. As protein: CASSPGIPGSMNTEAFF.

The chain is built from TRBV18 and TRBJ2-7; possibly TRBD2 for D (5 bases). Trimming took off 0 bases at V and 7 bases at J, with 16 bases between the two ends. The CDR3 has 15 residues. Germline assignment: CDR1 KGHSH and CDR2 LQKENI. CDR3 sequence (DNA): TGTGCCAGCTCACCACCTCTGTCGGGGTTCGGTGAGCAGTACTTC. Amino acids: CASSPPLSGFGEQYF.

This chain connects TRBV7-9 to TRBJ2-4; 7 nucleotides line up with TRBD2. The J call may be wrong; the DNA end is better matched by TRBJ2-7. Germline V gives CDR1 SEHNR, CDR2 FQNEAQ (reference sequence). This CDR3 contains 17 residues. The CDR3, as DNA: TGTGCCAGCAGCTCCGGGGGAGCGGGATGGGCTAGCCACGAGCAGTACTTC. As protein: CASSSGGAGWASHEQYF.

The chain has TRBV24-1 and TRBJ2-1; D assignment may be TRBD1 or TRBD2 (5 bases each). V was pared by 9 bases and J by 6 bases, with 14 bases between. This CDR3 comprises 13 residues. The germline V gene has CDR1 KGHDR and CDR2 SFDVKD. The CDR3 region is CATEGRTVNEQFF. In DNA, the CDR3 is TGTGCCACCGAGGGACGTACGGTCAATGAGCAGTTCTTC.

This clonotype appeared once. The genes are TRBV20-1 and TRBJ2-5; D could derive from TRBD1 or TRBD2 (5 bases each). Germline CDR1 DFQATT, CDR2 SNEGSKA (reference sequence). The CDR3 totals 20 residues. V lost 0 bases, J lost 4 bases, and 30 bases lay in between. The CDR3 here is CSARDHPRTKRGPRGETQYF. CDR3 in DNA: TGCAGTGCTAGAGACCACCCCAGGACCAAGAGGGGCCCAAGGGGAGAGACCCAGTACTTC.

The J gene is TRBJ2-7, the V gene TRBV12-3 or TRBV12-4, with a possible D match to TRBD1 (6 bases). V lost 1 base, J lost 5 bases, and 18 bases lay in between. The length of the CDR3 is 16 residues. The CDR3 region has the DNA TGTGCCAGCAGTTTAGGTTGGAACAGGGTGAAGAACGAGCAGTACTTC. It encodes CASSLGWNRVKNEQYF.

The rearrangement links TRBV30 to TRBJ2-3; 8 bases agree with TRBD2. The ends lost 0 bases at V and 0 bases at J; junction bases unmatched: 5. The CDR3 totals 16 residues. From germline, CDR1 is GTSNPN and CDR2 SVGIG (reference sequence). This chain's CDR3 is CAWSVGSGVSTDTQYF. The CDR3, as DNA: TGTGCCTGGAGTGTGGGTAGCGGGGTTAGCACAGATACGCAGTATTTT.

This chain uses TRBV5-1 with TRBJ2-5; D is unclear. V lost 3 bases to trimming and J lost 7 bases, with 16 bases between them. Per the germline V gene, CDR1 is SGHRS and CDR2 is YFSETQ. CDR3 length equals 14 residues. DNA of the CDR3: TGCGCCAGCAGCTCGACGGCCGGGCAAAGGACCCAGTACTTC. Encoded protein: CASSSTAGQRTQYF.

As regards this clonotype: An end of the junction does not agree with germline; a read error may underlie this. The rearrangement uses TRBV3-1 and TRBJ2-5; D unresolved. Per the germline V gene, CDR1 is LGHDT and CDR2 is YNNKEL (reference sequence). The CDR3 has 14 residues. Here the CDR3 reads CAGSQVDLQETQYF. The CDR3 DNA is TGTGCCGGCAGCCAAGTGGACCTCCAAGAGACCCAGTACTTC.

This clonotype showed up just a few times. V gene TRBV10-3 combines with J gene TRBJ1-2; D uncertain. The CDR3 contains 14 residues. Trimming took off 6 bases at V and 0 bases at J, with 11 bases between the two ends. Germline CDR1 and CDR2: ENHRY and SYGVKD. The CDR3 DNA reads as TGTGCCATCAGCGCGACGGATACTAACTATGGCTACACCTTC. Encoded protein: CAISATDTNYGYTF.

CDR3 in DNA: TGTGCCAGTATTCGCGGGCCAGGGAAGTACAATGAGCAGTACTTC. It encodes CASIRGPGKYNEQYF. This chain connects TRBV6-5 to TRBJ2-5; D could derive from TRBD1 or TRBD2 (5 bases each). Germline values: CDR1 MNHEY, CDR2 SVGAGI. There are 15 residues in the CDR3. V was shortened by 9 bases and J by 11 bases, with 28 bases between the two germline ends.

Comments on this clonotype: At one end, the junction sequence differs from germline, possibly due to a read error. This chain connects TRBV20-1 to TRBJ1-2; D gene uncertain. Germline-derived CDR1 and CDR2 are DFQATT and SNEGSKA (reference sequence). This CDR3 contains 15 residues. CDR3 residues: CSDRQDTFEDYGYTF. The CDR3 bases are TGCAGTGATAGACAAGACACATTCGAAGACTATGGCTACACCTTC.

The rearrangement uses TRBV6-5 and TRBJ1-2, with a weak D call TRBD1 (5 bases). Deletions cut 4 bases from V and 8 bases from J, with 23 bases between. Germline V gene data show CDR1 as MNHEY and CDR2 as SVGAGI. The CDR3 sequence is 16 residues long. The CDR3 nucleotides are TGTGCCAGCAGTTCTACAGGTGTCCTCTCAAAAAAAGGCTACACCTTC. This translates into CASSSTGVLSKKGYTF.

The chain employs TRBV20-1 and TRBJ2-1; 9 nucleotides line up with TRBD2. J lost 10 bases, V lost 3 bases, and 7 bases had no gene match. CDR3 length: 13 residues. Looked up from germline, CDR1 is DFQATT and CDR2 is SNEGSKA (reference sequence). CDR3 loop: CSARPPAGGEQFF. CDR3 nucleotides: TGCAGTGCTAGGCCCCCAGCGGGGGGCGAGCAGTTCTTC.

The chain links TRBV19 to TRBJ2-1; a possible D gene is TRBD1 (7 bases). The DNA matches TRBJ2-7 better at its end, which makes the J call doubtful. CDR1 is LNHDA and CDR2 is SQIVND in the germline V gene (reference sequence). The CDR3 length is 13 residues. The CDR3, as DNA: TGTGCCAGTAGAGGGACAGCGGGCGGCGAGCAGTACTTC. Translated: CASRGTAGGEQYF.

This clonotype has a handful of counts. The gene calls are TRBV12-3 or TRBV12-4 and TRBJ2-1; 10 bases align to TRBD2. The length of the CDR3 is 15 residues. With 3 bases clipped from V and 10 bases from J, the junction kept 9 bases outside the gene matches. CDR3 coding DNA: TGTGCCAGCAGTTTCGGGCTAGCGGGGGCAGGGGAGCAGTTCTTC. It specifies CASSFGLAGAGEQFF.

This clonotype was counted at least ten times. The chain combines TRBV3-1 with TRBJ2-3, with no clear D. The CDR3 has 12 residues. Germline loops: CDR1 LGHDT, CDR2 YNNKEL (reference sequence). Trimming took 0 bases from V and 4 from J, leaving 2 bases between them. CDR3 nucleotide sequence: TGTGCCAGCAGCCAAGAGCCAGATACGCAGTATTTT. Translation gives CASSQEPDTQYF.

The DNA for the CDR3 is TGCAGTGCTTCCTACCGGGACTCAAGGGGTCTCTCCTACAATGAGCAGTTCTTC. Its protein is CSASYRDSRGLSYNEQFF. V usage is TRBV20-1 and J usage is TRBJ2-1, with TRBD2 as a possible D gene (6 bases). V gave up 5 bases and J gave up 0 bases, with 23 bases separating them. The CDR3 covers 18 residues. Per the germline V gene, CDR1 is DFQATT and CDR2 is SNEGSKA (reference sequence).

This chain uses TRBV12-3 or TRBV12-4 with TRBJ2-7; possibly TRBD2 for D (7 bases). CDR3 length: 16 amino acids. V shed 5 bases and J shed 0 bases, with 17 bases lying between them. The CDR3 is CASSRGAGAHSYEQYF. In DNA form, the CDR3 reads TGTGCCAGCAGTCGGGGTGCGGGGGCACACTCCTACGAGCAGTACTTC.

The rearrangement joins TRBV5-1 to TRBJ2-1; 9 nucleotides match TRBD2. J was trimmed by 8 bases and V by 0 bases; bases with no gene match: 15. Germline CDR1 is SGHRS and CDR2 is YFSETQ. CDR3 size: 18 residues. The CDR3, as DNA: TGCGCCAGCAGCTTGGCGGGTAGCGGGGGCCCCATGCCGGATGAGCAGTTCTTC. Protein: CASSLAGSGGPMPDEQFF. The full variable domain, with the rest looked up from reference TRBV5-1 and TRBJ2-1, is KAGVTQTPRYLIKTRGQQVTLSCSPISGHRSVSWYQQTPGQGLQFLFEYFSETQRNKGNFPGRFSGRQFSNSRSEMNVSTLELGDSALYLCASSLAGSGGPMPDEQFFGPGTRLTVL.

J is TRBJ1-1 and V is TRBV7-6, with D unclear. This CDR3 region has 14 residues. V gave up 5 bases and J gave up 11 bases, with 21 bases separating them. Germline values: CDR1 SGHVS, CDR2 FNYEAQ. The CDR3 spells CASSPSVNVGGAFF. The CDR3 bases are TGTGCCAGCAGCCCCTCGGTTAACGTCGGCGGGGCTTTCTTT.

The genes are TRBV4-1 and TRBJ2-1; 8 bases match TRBD2. There are 16 residues in the CDR3. Trimming at V came to 3 bases and at J to 2 bases, leaving 6 bases not matched to a gene. Germline lookup yields CDR1 MGHRA and CDR2 YSYEKL. The CDR3 coding sequence is TGCGCCAGCAGCCAGTTGGGGCGGGAGGCCTACAATGAGCAGTTCTTC. Translating gives CASSQLGREAYNEQFF.